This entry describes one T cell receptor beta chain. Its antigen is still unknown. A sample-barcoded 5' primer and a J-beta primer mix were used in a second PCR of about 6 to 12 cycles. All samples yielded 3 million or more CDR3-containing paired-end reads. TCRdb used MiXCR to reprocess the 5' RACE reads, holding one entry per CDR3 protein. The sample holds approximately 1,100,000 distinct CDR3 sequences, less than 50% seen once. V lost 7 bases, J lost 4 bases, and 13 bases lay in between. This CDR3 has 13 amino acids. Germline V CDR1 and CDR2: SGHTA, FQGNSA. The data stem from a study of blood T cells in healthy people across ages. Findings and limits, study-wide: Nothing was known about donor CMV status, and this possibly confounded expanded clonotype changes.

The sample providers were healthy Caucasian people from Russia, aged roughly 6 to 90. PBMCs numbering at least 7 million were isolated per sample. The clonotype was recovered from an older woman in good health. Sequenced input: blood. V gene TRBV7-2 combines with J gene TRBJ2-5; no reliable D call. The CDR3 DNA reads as TGTGCCAGCACAAGGGATCTCGGAGAGACCCAGTACTTC. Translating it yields CASTRDLGETQYF.